These 26 T cell receptor beta chains were all obtained from the same sample, sequenced in a study of response to subunit inactivated influenza vaccine. TCRdb re-derived calls from the RT-PCR reads in MiXCR, one entry per CDR3 protein. This table holds approximately 730,000 distinct CDR3 sequences, approximately 15% found once. The sample was PBMCs from blood, taken around 14 days before vaccination. The receptors originated from a man between 45 and 60 years old who received an inactivated influenza vaccine.

V gene TRBV6-5 combines with J gene TRBJ2-3; 10 bases fit TRBD2. This CDR3 comprises 16 residues. The germline gives CDR1 MNHEY, CDR2 SVGAGI. Trimming removed 5 bases from V and 2 bases from J; junction bases left unmatched: 7. Here the CDR3 DNA reads TGTGCCAGCAGTAACCTAGCGGGGGCCCCCACAGATACGCAGTATTTT. Residues: CASSNLAGAPTDTQYF.

This clonotype was counted only a few times. The chain combines TRBV12-3 or TRBV12-4 with TRBJ1-2; D is uncertain. The CDR3 is 14 amino acids. Trimming removed 6 bases at V and 5 bases at J, with 16 bases between. CDR3 protein: CASSPSGRSYGYTF. The CDR3 nucleotides read TGTGCCAGCAGCCCTAGCGGCAGGTCTTATGGCTACACCTTC.

This clonotype was detected a few times. V is TRBV3-1 and J is TRBJ2-3; 8 nucleotides line up with TRBD1. Germline V gives CDR1 LGHDT, CDR2 YNNKEL (reference sequence). Trimming at V came to 8 bases and at J to 5 bases, leaving 12 bases not matched to a gene. This CDR3 is built from 15 residues. CDR3 DNA: TGTGCCAGCGGAAATTGGGGGACAGGTGGAGATACGCAGTATTTT. It encodes CASGNWGTGGDTQYF.

This clonotype was found a few times. This chain uses TRBV14 with TRBJ2-1; the D is unclear. The ends were cut back, 1 base at V and 4 bases at J, with 11 bases in the middle. Germline values: CDR1 SGHDN, CDR2 FVKESK. The CDR3 length is 15 residues. The CDR3 region is CASSQGRLGYNEQFF. The DNA of the CDR3 is TGTGCCAGCAGCCAAGGCAGGCTCGGGTACAATGAGCAGTTCTTC.

The CDR3 nucleotides read TGTGCCAGCAGCCAAGATTTAGCGGGGGGACTCCGAGAGACCCAGTACTTC. It specifies CASSQDLAGGLRETQYF. This rearrangement joins TRBV4-2 to TRBJ2-5; TRBD2 matches at 10 bases. Per the germline V gene, CDR1 is LGHNA and CDR2 is YNFKEQ. Losses at the gene ends were 0 bases for V and 4 bases for J; bases not matched to a gene: 8. This CDR3 is built from 17 residues.

This clonotype showed up just a few times. The rearrangement uses TRBV4-1 and TRBJ2-3; D may be TRBD2 (6 bases). Germline V gene lookup returns CDR1 MGHRA and CDR2 YSYEKL. The CDR3 loop spans 15 amino acids. V was shortened by 6 bases and J by 0 bases, with 13 bases between the two germline ends. The CDR3 DNA follows: TGCGCCAGCAGTCGGCTAGCGCTGAGCACAGATACGCAGTATTTT. Translation gives CASSRLALSTDTQYF.

The chain employs TRBV12-3 or TRBV12-4 and TRBJ1-1; TRBD1 is a possible D gene (6 bases). The CDR3 length is 13 residues. V lost 6 bases to trimming and J lost 4 bases, with 12 bases between them. In DNA form, the CDR3 reads TGTGCCAGCAGCTCGGGGGCTAGCACTGAAGCTTTCTTT. It encodes CASSSGASTEAFF.

The sample holds a few counts of this clonotype. The chain links TRBV4-3 to TRBJ1-2; maybe TRBD1 (5 bases). V lost 1 base to trimming and J lost 3 bases, with 9 bases between them. The CDR3 covers 14 residues. The germline V gene has CDR1 LGHNA and CDR2 YSLEER. This CDR3 is CASSQGGTHYGYTF. In nucleotides, the CDR3 is TGCGCCAGCAGCCAAGGGGGGACCCACTATGGCTACACCTTC.

J is TRBJ2-3 and V is TRBV4-3, with 12 bases fitting TRBD2. This CDR3 is 19 amino acids long. Germline V gene sequence: CDR1 LGHNA, CDR2 YSLEER. Trimming took 0 bases from V and 1 from J; bases not matched to a gene: 8. CDR3 amino acids: CASSQDGASGGAGTDTQYF. CDR3 bases: TGCGCCAGCAGCCAAGATGGTGCTAGCGGGGGGGCTGGCACAGATACGCAGTATTTT.

Only a few counts were recorded for this clonotype. The chain joins TRBV12-3 or TRBV12-4 to TRBJ2-4; no definite D call. With 3 bases removed from V and 5 bases from J, the gap between germline ends came to 8 bases. This CDR3 contains 13 residues. The CDR3 loop is CASSFQSENIQYF. Here the CDR3 DNA reads TGTGCCAGCAGTTTCCAGTCCGAAAACATTCAGTACTTC.

This clonotype was counted at least ten times. CDR3 loop: CASSRGTSGGGQETQYF. As DNA, the CDR3 is TGTGCCAGCAGCCGAGGGACTAGCGGAGGGGGGCAAGAGACCCAGTACTTC. The rearrangement joins TRBV7-2 to TRBJ2-5, with 11 bases aligning to TRBD2. This CDR3 spans 17 amino acids. J gave up 2 bases and V 5 bases, and 10 bases lay outside the gene matches. The germline V gene has CDR1 SGHTA and CDR2 FQGNSA.

This clonotype occurred a few times. The chain recombines TRBV2 with TRBJ2-1, with 9 bases that match TRBD2. Germline V gene sequence: CDR1 SNHLY, CDR2 FYNNEI. With V trimmed by 3 bases and J by 14 bases, 8 bases remained unmatched. This CDR3 comprises 13 residues. The CDR3 reads CASSDGSGGGEFF. The DNA for the CDR3 is TGTGCCAGCAGTGACGGGTCTGGCGGGGGGGAGTTCTTC.

The chain joins TRBV20-1 to TRBJ2-1; possibly TRBD2 for D (6 bases). V shed 1 base and J shed 14 bases, with 18 bases lying between them. The germline CDR1 and CDR2 sequences are DFQATT and SNEGSKA (reference sequence). The CDR3 length is 13 residues. CDR3 in amino acids: CSARVSILEREFF. In DNA form, the CDR3 reads TGCAGTGCTAGAGTTTCCATTCTAGAGCGGGAGTTCTTC.

This clonotype was observed a few times. The gene calls are TRBV4-2 and TRBJ2-7; no definite D call. The CDR3 is 15 residues long. V shed 1 base and J shed 6 bases, with 16 bases lying between them. Germline CDR1 and CDR2: LGHNA and YNFKEQ. The CDR3 reads CASSQGNRGPSEQYF. The CDR3, as DNA: TGTGCCAGCAGCCAAGGTAACCGAGGTCCCTCCGAGCAGTACTTC.

V gene TRBV7-9 combines with J gene TRBJ2-1; D is unresolved. The CDR3 covers 14 residues. The germline V and J ends were trimmed by 3 bases and 0 bases, with 6 bases remaining between them. Germline loops: CDR1 SEHNR, CDR2 FQNEAQ (reference sequence). The CDR3: CASSFQSSYNEQFF. In DNA, the CDR3 is TGTGCCAGCAGCTTTCAAAGCTCCTACAATGAGCAGTTCTTC.

This clonotype was detected only a few times. This chain links TRBV15 with TRBJ2-7; D remains unclear. V gave up 0 bases and J gave up 3 bases, with 6 bases separating them. Germline values: CDR1 LNHNV, CDR2 YYDKDF (reference sequence). This CDR3 contains 13 residues. The CDR3, as DNA: TGTGCCACCAGCAGAGACAGAAACTACGAGCAGTACTTC. Its protein is CATSRDRNYEQYF.

The table lists this clonotype with a few counts. V is TRBV5-8 and J is TRBJ1-2, with D perhaps matching TRBD1 (5 bases). This CDR3 is built from 16 residues. Germline CDR1 SGHTS, CDR2 YDEGEE. Trimming stripped 5 bases from V and 5 bases from J, with 22 bases between. The CDR3 nucleotides read TGTGCCAGCAGTTCAGGGAGTGGAAACCAGTTTTATGGCTACACCTTC. This codes for CASSSGSGNQFYGYTF.

This clonotype was counted a few times. The chain recombines TRBV4-1 with TRBJ2-1, with 8 bases that match TRBD2. The trim removed 2 bases at V and 0 bases at J, leaving 12 bases unmatched. The germline gives CDR1 MGHRA, CDR2 YSYEKL. CDR3 size: 19 residues. CDR3 nucleotides: TGCGCCAGCAGCCAACTCCCTGGCGGGGGGCTGAGCTCCTACAATGAGCAGTTCTTC. The encoded protein is CASSQLPGGGLSSYNEQFF.

This clonotype was counted many times. The gene calls are TRBV12-3 or TRBV12-4 and TRBJ2-7; 9 nucleotides align to TRBD1. V shed 3 bases and J 2 bases; nucleotides not matched to a gene: 5. The CDR3 consists of 15 residues. CDR3 coding DNA: TGTGCCAGCAGTTTCCAGTGGGACAGGGCCTACGAGCAGTACTTC. It specifies CASSFQWDRAYEQYF.

This clonotype was found a few times. V usage is TRBV12-3 or TRBV12-4 and J usage is TRBJ2-5, with TRBD2 matching over 10 bases. The V and J ends lost 2 bases and 2 bases, in that order; junction bases with no gene match: 20. The CDR3 is 21 residues long. CDR3 nucleotide sequence: TGTGCCAGCAGTTTAACGGCCCAGGGACTAGCGATAAGAAGGCCGCAAGAGACCCAGTACTTC. This translates into CASSLTAQGLAIRRPQETQYF.

This clonotype was detected only a few times. The J gene is TRBJ2-2, the V gene TRBV24-1, with TRBD1 identical over 12 bases. Germline loops: CDR1 KGHDR, CDR2 SFDVKD. J gave up 6 bases and V 6 bases, and 4 bases lay outside the gene matches. The CDR3 is 15 residues long. This CDR3 reads CATSPGQGASGELFF. CDR3 nucleotides: TGTGCCACCAGTCCGGGACAGGGGGCGTCCGGGGAGCTGTTTTTT.

At least ten counts were recorded for this clonotype. This sequence joins TRBV20-1 and TRBJ2-1, with 8 bases aligning to TRBD2. Trimming removed 2 bases from V and 6 bases from J; junction bases left unmatched: 9. This CDR3 is built from 15 residues. The V gene's germline CDR1 is DFQATT and CDR2 SNEGSKA (reference sequence). CDR3 sequence: CSARSPSGGPNEQFF. CDR3 coding DNA: TGCAGTGCTAGAAGTCCCAGCGGGGGTCCCAATGAGCAGTTCTTC.

There are a few counts of this clonotype. The chain employs TRBV15 and TRBJ2-3; no reliable D call. The CDR3 is made up of 15 amino acids. Germline V CDR1 and CDR2: LNHNV, YYDKDF (reference sequence). V lost 3 bases and J lost 1, with 11 bases in between. The CDR3 loop reads CATSSNPSGTDTQYF. CDR3 nucleotide sequence: TGTGCCACCAGCAGCAACCCTTCGGGCACAGATACGCAGTATTTT.

Only a few counts were recorded for this clonotype. The chain links TRBV20-1 to TRBJ2-1, with TRBD2 matching over 9 bases. Germline lookup yields CDR1 DFQATT and CDR2 SNEGSKA (reference sequence). V was clipped by 0 bases and J by 5 bases; unmatched bases: 2. This CDR3 is 14 amino acids long. The CDR3 coding sequence is TGCAGTGCTAGAGATATAGCGGGGGACAATGAGCAGTTCTTC. Its protein is CSARDIAGDNEQFF.

The CDR3 region is CASSYWDNEQFF. The CDR3 DNA reads TGTGCCAGCAGTTATTGGGACAATGAGCAGTTCTTC. The rearrangement links TRBV6-2 or TRBV6-3 to TRBJ2-1; D uncertain. CDR1 and CDR2 from the germline V gene are MNHEY and SVGEGT. The CDR3 consists of 12 residues. The V gene lost 3 bases and the J gene lost 5 bases, with 5 bases spanning the gap.

This clonotype was observed a handful of times. The J gene is TRBJ2-2, the V gene TRBV20-1, with a possible D match to TRBD1 (5 bases). Germline assignment: CDR1 DFQATT and CDR2 SNEGSKA (reference sequence). V lost 5 bases to trimming and J lost 3 bases, with 16 bases between them. The CDR3 loop spans 15 amino acids. This CDR3 reads CSALTEPIDTGELFF. CDR3 coding DNA: TGCAGTGCTTTGACAGAACCCATAGACACCGGGGAGCTGTTTTTT.